This is a list of T cell receptor beta chains from one sample in a study of cytomegalovirus exposure and HLA in healthy donors. Method: immunoSEQ multiplex PCR; TCRdb's copy keeps in-frame clones and lacks some. The table records approximately 190,000 clones, roughly 82% of them present only once. Sequencing was done on a sample of PBMCs. The source of these receptors is a woman aged 45-65 years in good health and CMV-seropositive. The CDR3 runs from the conserved cysteine through the conserved F or W. The D gene is left open where the match is weak. A clone size is listed for some rows: how often the clone was seen (once, few, many), or a class if it is expanded.

TRBD2	TRBV4-1	-	TRBJ2-1	TGCGCCAGCAGCCTAACGGGGGGCTCCTACAATGAGCAGTTCTTC	CASSLTGGSYNEQFF
-	TRBV6-5	-	TRBJ1-3	TGTGCCAGCATTGGGCAGGGGATCTCTGGAAACACCATATATTTT	CASIGQGISGNTIYF
TRBD1	TRBV29-1	-	TRBJ1-5	TGCAGCGTTGCTTGGGCAGGGGGAGGCAATCAGCCCCAGCATTTT	CSVAWAGGGNQPQHF
TRBD1	TRBV19	-	TRBJ2-1	TGTGCCAGTCGGGACAGGGGCCAACACAATGAGCAGTTCTTC	CASRDRGQHNEQFF
TRBD1	TRBV2	-	TRBJ1-6	TGTGCCAGCGGACAATGGGACAGTGGCTCACCCCTCCACTTT	CASGQWDSGSPLHF
TRBD2	TRBV6-1	-	TRBJ2-5	TGTGCCAGCAGTGAAGCACGGGGGGGGATACAAGAGACCCAGTACTTC	CASSEARGGIQETQYF
-	TRBV9	-	TRBJ2-7	TGTGCCAGCAGCGTGAGTAGCGGCTCCTACGAGCAGTACTTC	CASSVSSGSYEQYF
TRBD1	TRBV6-6	-	TRBJ1-1	TGTGCCAGCATACTTGAGGACAGGGGAGAAGCTTTCTTT	CASILEDRGEAFF
-	TRBV6-1	few	TRBJ2-1	TGTGCCAGCAGTTTACAGGCCCGATCGTTCTTC	CASSLQARSFF
TRBD1	TRBV30	-	TRBJ1-1	TGTGCCTGGAAACAGGGGATAGGCACTGAAGCTTTCTTT	CAWKQGIGTEAFF
TRBD2	TRBV7-2	-	TRBJ2-3	TGTGCCAGCAGCTTTGGACTAGCGGGGGGGCTGACAGATACGCAGTATTTT	CASSFGLAGGLTDTQYF
-	TRBV6-1	-	TRBJ2-5	TGTGCCAGCAGTGACTCGGTATTCGGGGAGACCCAGTACTTC	CASSDSVFGETQYF
-	TRBV5-1	-	TRBJ1-1	TGCGCCAGCAGCTTGGCGGGGTCGGGCACTGAAGCTTTCTTT	CASSLAGSGTEAFF
-	TRBV6-6	-	TRBJ2-1	TGTGCCAGCAGTCCCTACGGGGGCTACAATGAGCAGTTCTTC	CASSPYGGYNEQFF
-	TRBV5-6	-	TRBJ2-5	TGTGCCAGCAGCAACCGGGACAAGGGGAGGGGTTCAGCGAAGACCCAGTACTTC	CASSNRDKGRGSAKTQYF
TRBD1	TRBV11-2	-	TRBJ1-4	TGTGCCAGCCGCGACTATCTCCAGGGGGATGTAAAACTGTTTTTT	CASRDYLQGDVKLFF
-	TRBV5-4	once	TRBJ2-5	TGTGCCAGCAGCTTGATTCCGTTGGAGACCCAGTACTTC	CASSLIPLETQYF
-	TRBV6-5	few	TRBJ2-1	TGTGCTACGGGTAAAGTGGGGCGATCCTACAATGAGCAGTTCTTC	CATGKVGRSYNEQFF
-	TRBV4-1	-	TRBJ1-5	TGCGCCAGCAGCCAAGCGGGGTATGGCAATCAGCCCCAGCATTTT	CASSQAGYGNQPQHF
TRBD1	TRBV5-4	-	TRBJ1-5	TGTGCCAGCAGCTTGGCCGAGACAGGGAATCAGCCCCAGCATTTT	CASSLAETGNQPQHF
-	TRBV2	few	TRBJ2-2	TGTGCCAGCAGTGAATCCCAGGGTAGGACCGGGGAGCTGTTTTTT	CASSESQGRTGELFF
TRBD1	TRBV5-4	-	TRBJ2-7	TGCGCCAGCAGCCAAGATCCGATCGGGACAGGAGCCTACGAGCAGTACTTC	CASSQDPIGTGAYEQYF
TRBD2	TRBV14	-	TRBJ2-2	TGTGCCAGCAGCCAAGTCGCGGGGGGTAACACCGGGGAGCTGTTTTTT	CASSQVAGGNTGELFF
-	TRBV28	once	TRBJ1-6	TGTGCCAGCTCCCTGGGAGGAGGGGGGGGTTCACCCCTCCACTTT	CASSLGGGGGSPLHF
TRBD1	TRBV5-5	-	TRBJ1-5	TGTGCCAGCAGCTACGGACAGGGGGCGGGTTTTGGCAATCAGCCCCAGCATTTT	CASSYGQGAGFGNQPQHF
TRBD1	TRBV9	-	TRBJ2-7	TGTGCCAGCAGCGTATTAGGACAGGGGGACAACGAGCAGTACTTC	CASSVLGQGDNEQYF
-	TRBV27	once	TRBJ1-2	TGTGCCAGCAGTTTAACACCTAACTATGGCTACACCTTC	CASSLTPNYGYTF
-	TRBV5-5	-	TRBJ2-1	TGTGCCAGCAGCTTGGATTTCAGGGCCCAGTTCTTC	CASSLDFRAQFF
TRBD1	TRBV5-8	-	TRBJ1-5	TGTGCCAGCAGCTTGCTACAGGGGGGTTCCGCAGGGCCCCAGCATTTT	CASSLLQGGSAGPQHF
TRBD2	TRBV4-1	-	TRBJ2-1	TGCGCCAGCAGCCAAAGCGGGGGGGCCGGTGTGAATGAGCAGTTCTTC	CASSQSGGAGVNEQFF
TRBD1	TRBV6-1	-	TRBJ2-5	TGTGCCAGCAGAGGGACAGGCCAAGAGACCCAGTACTTC	CASRGTGQETQYF
-	TRBV7-9	-	TRBJ2-3	TGTGCCAGCAGCCCCGACAGACCTAGCACAGATACGCAGTATTTT	CASSPDRPSTDTQYF
-	TRBV10-3	-	TRBJ2-5	TGTGCCATCAGTGAGAACTCGGGGTCCTTAGGGTCGGAGACCCAGTACTTC	CAISENSGSLGSETQYF
-	TRBV6-1	-	TRBJ1-1	TGTGCCAGCAGTGAAGCGCGGGCAGGGGTTACTGAAGCTTTCTTT	CASSEARAGVTEAFF
TRBD1	TRBV6-5	-	TRBJ1-2	TGTGCCAGCAGGGACAGGTCGTCCTATGGCTACACCTTC	CASRDRSSYGYTF
-	TRBV5-1	few	TRBJ2-3	TGCGCCAGCAGCGTTCGGGTCACAGATACGCAGTATTTT	CASSVRVTDTQYF
-	TRBV6-6	-	TRBJ1-5	TGTGCCAGCAGCGACCCCAACGGAGTTAACAATCAGCCCCAGCATTTT	CASSDPNGVNNQPQHF
TRBD1	TRBV7-9	-	TRBJ1-3	TGTGCCAGCAGCCGACAGGGGGCGACGAACACCATATATTTT	CASSRQGATNTIYF
-	TRBV7-6	once	TRBJ1-1	TGTGCCAGCAGCTTAGGGAGGGTCTCCACTGAAGCTTTCTTT	CASSLGRVSTEAFF
-	TRBV5-1	once	TRBJ1-2	TGCGCCAGCAGCCCGTCCCGGGACATTTATGGCTACACCTTC	CASSPSRDIYGYTF
TRBD2	TRBV2	-	TRBJ2-5	TGTGTCAGTTCGGGTGCGGGGGGCCAAGAGACCCAGTACTTC	CVSSGAGGQETQYF
-	TRBV2	-	TRBJ2-5	TGTGCCGCAGGTACCAACCAAGAGACCCAGTACTTC	CAAGTNQETQYF
-	TRBV4-3	-	TRBJ1-2	TGCGCCAGCAGCCAAGGGAGGGGATTCGGCTACACCTTC	CASSQGRGFGYTF